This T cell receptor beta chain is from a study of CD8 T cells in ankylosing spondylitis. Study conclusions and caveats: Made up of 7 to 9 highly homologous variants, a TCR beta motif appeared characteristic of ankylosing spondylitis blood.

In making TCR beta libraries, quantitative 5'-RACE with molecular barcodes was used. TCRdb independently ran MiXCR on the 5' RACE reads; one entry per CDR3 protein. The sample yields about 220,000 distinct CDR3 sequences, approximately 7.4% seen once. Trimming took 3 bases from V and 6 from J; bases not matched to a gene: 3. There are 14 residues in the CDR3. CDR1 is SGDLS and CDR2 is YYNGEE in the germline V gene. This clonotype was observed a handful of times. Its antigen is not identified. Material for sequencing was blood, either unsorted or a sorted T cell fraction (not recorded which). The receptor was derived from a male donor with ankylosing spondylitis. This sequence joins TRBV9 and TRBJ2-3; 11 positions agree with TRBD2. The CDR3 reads CASSDSGGGDTQYF. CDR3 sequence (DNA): TGTGCCAGCAGCGATAGCGGGGGGGGCGATACGCAGTATTTT.